A single sample gave rise to the 27 T cell receptor beta chains below, sequenced in a study of cytomegalovirus exposure and HLA in healthy donors. Measured with immunoSEQ multiplex PCR; TCRdb has only the in-frame clones, and not every one. The data contain 110,000 to 150,000 clones, 94% of them singletons. Sample: PBMCs. Source of these receptors: a man between 18 and 35 years old in good health and CMV-seropositive.

This chain uses TRBV28 with TRBJ2-7; 7 bases agree with TRBD1. V lost 6 bases, J lost 2 bases, and 7 bases stayed unmatched. The CDR3 extends over 14 amino acids. The germline V gene has CDR1 MDHEN and CDR2 SYDVKM. The CDR3 region has the DNA TGTGCCAGCAGGTCTGACAGGGCAACCTACGAGCAGTACTTC. Its protein is CASRSDRATYEQYF.

The rearrangement links TRBV5-4 to TRBJ2-1, with D perhaps TRBD2 (6 bases). Trimming left V 4 bases short and J 0 bases short, with 8 bases between. CDR1 is SGHNT, CDR2 YYREEE, per germline (reference sequence). This CDR3 is 14 amino acids long. CDR3 sequence: CASSPTSSYNEQFF. CDR3 nucleotides: TGTGCCAGCAGCCCGACTAGCTCCTACAATGAGCAGTTCTTC.

The V and J genes are TRBV4-1 and TRBJ1-1, with D maybe TRBD1 (5 bases). The V gene's germline CDR1 is MGHRA and CDR2 YSYEKL. CDR3 length: 12 amino acids. V was clipped by 5 bases and J by 7 bases, with 11 bases between them. The CDR3 region is CASSFGHFEAFF. The CDR3 nucleotides are TGCGCCAGCAGCTTTGGACACTTTGAAGCTTTCTTT.

V usage is TRBV28 and J usage is TRBJ2-7; D gene ambiguous. Germline V gene sequence: CDR1 MDHEN, CDR2 SYDVKM. This CDR3 region has 13 residues. V lost 5 bases and J 6 bases, leaving 14 bases between the germline ends. The CDR3 spells CASSPQTFAEQYF. As DNA, the CDR3 is TGTGCCAGCAGTCCGCAAACATTCGCCGAGCAGTACTTC.

This sequence joins TRBV5-6 and TRBJ2-5, with D tentatively TRBD1 (5 bases). V was clipped by 1 base and J by 0 bases, with 7 bases between them. The germline V gene has CDR1 SGHDT and CDR2 YYEEEE. This CDR3 comprises 14 residues. The CDR3 DNA reads TGTGCCAGCAGCTTGACAGGCAACCAAGAGACCCAGTACTTC. Protein sequence: CASSLTGNQETQYF.

The chain links TRBV7-9 to TRBJ2-7; TRBD1 might be the D (6 bases). The CDR3 consists of 14 residues. With 3 bases removed from V and 5 bases from J, the gap between germline ends came to 14 bases. Germline CDR1 reads SEHNR; CDR2 reads FQNEAQ (reference sequence). CDR3: CASSFPQGADEQYF. The CDR3 DNA reads as TGTGCCAGCAGCTTTCCACAGGGCGCGGACGAGCAGTACTTC.

This clone was recorded once. The chain links TRBV28 to TRBJ1-5; D is ambiguous. The CDR3 sequence is 15 residues long. V was shortened by 7 bases and J by 5 bases, with 18 bases between the two germline ends. Germline V lookup: CDR1 MDHEN, CDR2 SYDVKM. The CDR3 DNA follows: TGTGCCAGCACCCCCTATACCAGGCCCCATCAGCCCCAGCATTTT. Translated: CASTPYTRPHQPQHF.

The chain combines TRBV28 with TRBJ1-4; D perhaps matches TRBD1 (5 bases). The CDR3 is made up of 15 amino acids. CDR1 and CDR2 from the germline V gene are MDHEN and SYDVKM. Trimming pared 3 bases from V and 5 bases from J, leaving 13 bases between. The DNA for the CDR3 is TGTGCCAGCAGTTTCAGCAGGGTCCCCAATGAAAAACTGTTTTTT. Translating it yields CASSFSRVPNEKLFF. The full variable domain, its missing parts supplied by reference TRBV28 and TRBJ1-4, is DVKVTQSSRYLVKRTGEKVFLECVQDMDHENMFWYRQDPGLGLRLIYFSYDVKMKEKGDIPEGYSVSREKKERFSLILESASTNQTSMYLCASSFSRVPNEKLFFGSGTQLSVL.

As DNA, the CDR3 is TGTGCCAGAACCCTCGGACTAGCGGCCGACAATGAGCAGTTCTTC. Amino acids: CARTLGLAADNEQFF. The chain is built from TRBV28 and TRBJ2-1; 10 bases fit TRBD2. V gave up 9 bases and J gave up 5 bases; unmatched junction bases: 10. The CDR3 covers 15 residues. Germline CDR1 and CDR2: MDHEN and SYDVKM.

The chain employs TRBV7-9 and TRBJ1-2; D gene ambiguous. Germline lookup yields CDR1 SEHNR and CDR2 FQNEAQ (reference sequence). Trimming took off 2 bases at V and 0 bases at J, with 4 bases between the two ends. The length of the CDR3 is 13 residues. The DNA for the CDR3 is TGTGCCAGCAGCTTACTCGCTAACTATGGCTACACCTTC. Translation: CASSLLANYGYTF. The entire variable domain, with the rest obtained from reference TRBV7-9 and TRBJ1-2, is as follows: DTGVSQNPRHKITKRGQNVTFRCDPISEHNRLYWYRQTLGQGPEFLTYFQNEAQLEKSRLLSDRFSAERPKGSFSTLEIQRTEQGDSAMYLCASSLLANYGYTFGSGTRLTVV.

The V call is TRBV9, the J call TRBJ2-5; TRBD1 matches 8 bases. The CDR3 has 15 residues. Germline lookup yields CDR1 SGDLS and CDR2 YYNGEE. Trimming removed 0 bases from V and 5 bases from J; junction bases left unmatched: 6. CDR3 coding DNA: TGTGCCAGCAGCGTAGGGACAGGGAGTGTGGAGACCCAGTACTTC. As protein: CASSVGTGSVETQYF.

This sequence joins TRBV6-4 and TRBJ1-2; 10 bases are a match to TRBD1. The germline CDR1 and CDR2 sequences are MRHNA and SNTAGT. The length of the CDR3 is 14 residues. Germline trimming cut 7 bases from V and 7 bases from J; bases unmatched to any gene: 9. The CDR3 spells CASNRQGASGGYTF. As DNA, the CDR3 is TGTGCCAGCAACCGACAGGGGGCGAGTGGTGGCTACACCTTC.

V usage is TRBV2 and J usage is TRBJ2-7, with 8 positions matching TRBD2. This CDR3 has 15 residues. Germline V gene lookup returns CDR1 SNHLY and CDR2 FYNNEI. Trimming cost V 2 bases and J 2 bases; bases outside gene matches: 5. In DNA form, the CDR3 reads TGTGCCAGCAGTGAACCGCCCGGGAGGGCCTACGAGCAGTACTTC. Protein product: CASSEPPGRAYEQYF. Looking up the rest from reference TRBV2 and TRBJ2-7 gives the full variable domain: EPEVTQTPSHQVTQMGQEVILRCVPISNHLYFYWYRQILGQKVEFLVSFYNNEISEKSEIFDDQFSVERPDGSNFTLKIRSTKLEDSAMYFCASSEPPGRAYEQYFGPGTRLTVT.

J is TRBJ2-2 and V is TRBV6-5, with D perhaps matching TRBD1 (5 bases). Germline V gene data show CDR1 as MNHEY and CDR2 as SVGAGI. Between the trimmed V and J ends, which lost 4 bases and 8 bases, there was a span of 20 bases. There are 16 residues in the CDR3. The CDR3 DNA sequence: TGTGCCAGCAGTTTTAGAACCCAGGGTGGAACGGGGGAGCTGTTTTTT. It yields the protein CASSFRTQGGTGELFF.

This chain uses TRBV14 with TRBJ2-2; maybe TRBD1 (6 bases). The CDR3 contains 16 residues. Per the germline V gene, CDR1 is SGHDN and CDR2 is FVKESK. Trimming shortened V by 1 base and J by 0 bases, and 9 bases separated the two germline ends. CDR3 protein: CASSQGGTTNTGELFF. For the CDR3, the DNA is TGTGCCAGCAGCCAAGGGGGGACAACGAACACCGGGGAGCTGTTTTTT.

This chain joins TRBV6-5 and TRBJ2-7; TRBD1 matches at 9 bases. CDR3 length equals 14 residues. CDR1 is MNHEY, CDR2 SVGAGI, per germline. V was pared by 5 bases and J by 2 bases, with 4 bases of the junction left unmatched. The CDR3 loop is CASSPGQGTYEQYF. The CDR3 nucleotides are TGTGCCAGCAGTCCTGGACAGGGGACCTACGAGCAGTACTTC.

The chain recombines TRBV19 with TRBJ1-5, with a possible D match to TRBD1 (6 bases). The V gene lost 5 bases and the J gene lost 8 bases, with 16 bases spanning the gap. The CDR3 contains 14 residues. CDR1 LNHDA and CDR2 SQIVND come from the germline V gene (reference sequence). CDR3: CASSFTRGTEPQHF. For the CDR3, the DNA is TGTGCCAGTAGTTTTACGAGGGGGACGGAGCCCCAGCATTTT. Together with reference TRBV19 and TRBJ1-5, the CDR3 gives the full variable domain: DGGITQSPKYLFRKEGQNVTLSCEQNLNHDAMYWYRQDPGQGLRLIYYSQIVNDFQKGDIAEGYSVSREKKESFPLTVTSAQKNPTAFYLCASSFTRGTEPQHFGDGTRLSIL.

This chain links TRBV6-1 with TRBJ2-7, with D perhaps TRBD2 (7 bases). CDR3 size: 16 residues. Germline V CDR1 and CDR2: MNHNS, SASEGT. V was cut by 1 base and J by 0 bases, with 13 bases left in between. CDR3 in DNA: TGTGCCAGCAGTGAAGGGCGGGGGCCGACCTCCTACGAGCAGTACTTC. This encodes CASSEGRGPTSYEQYF.

CDR3 in amino acids: CASSYTGTEAFF. The CDR3 region has the DNA TGCGCCAGCAGCTACACCGGGACTGAAGCTTTCTTT. This chain links TRBV5-1 with TRBJ1-1; D not resolved. The ends were cut back, 3 bases at V and 5 bases at J, with 8 bases in the middle. In germline, CDR1 is SGHRS, CDR2 YFSETQ. This CDR3 comprises 12 residues.

This rearrangement joins TRBV2 to TRBJ2-7; 9 bases align to TRBD2. The CDR3 sequence is 16 residues long. The trim removed 3 bases at V and 4 bases at J, leaving 10 bases unmatched. Per germline, CDR1 SNHLY and CDR2 FYNNEI. The CDR3 loop is CASSDEGNSGRYEQYF. The DNA for the CDR3 is TGTGCCAGCAGTGATGAGGGGAATAGCGGGAGATACGAGCAGTACTTC. Drawing the rest from reference TRBV2 and TRBJ2-7, the complete variable domain is EPEVTQTPSHQVTQMGQEVILRCVPISNHLYFYWYRQILGQKVEFLVSFYNNEISEKSEIFDDQFSVERPDGSNFTLKIRSTKLEDSAMYFCASSDEGNSGRYEQYFGPGTRLTVT.

The chain employs TRBV5-4 and TRBJ1-3, with TRBD1 matching over 7 bases. Unmatched junction bases numbered 5, after V lost 2 bases and J lost 6 bases. The germline V gene has CDR1 SGHNT and CDR2 YYREEE (reference sequence). This CDR3 is built from 14 residues. This CDR3 is CASSFGRGLNTIYF. The CDR3 nucleotides read TGTGCCAGCAGCTTCGGCAGGGGGTTAAACACCATATATTTT.

This chain joins TRBV9 and TRBJ2-7; 11 nucleotides match TRBD1. V gave up 4 bases and J gave up 4 bases; unmatched junction bases: 4. CDR1 and CDR2 from the germline V gene are SGDLS and YYNGEE. This CDR3 region has 14 residues. The CDR3 nucleotides read TGTGCCAGCAGCAGTCGGGACAGGGGGTACGAGCAGTACTTC. The encoded protein is CASSSRDRGYEQYF. Supplemented by reference TRBV9 and TRBJ2-7, the full variable domain reads DSGVTQTPKHLITATGQRVTLRCSPRSGDLSVYWYQQSLDQGLQFLIQYYNGEERAKGNILERFSAQQFPDLHSELNLSSLELGDSALYFCASSSRDRGYEQYFGPGTRLTVT.

The chain carries TRBV2 and TRBJ2-5; TRBD1 might be the D (6 bases). Trimming cost V 10 bases and J 4 bases, with 13 bases left between them. CDR1 SNHLY and CDR2 FYNNEI come from the germline V gene. This CDR3 comprises 12 residues. This chain's CDR3 is CAIPGQIETQYF. In DNA form, the CDR3 reads TGTGCCATTCCGGGACAAATAGAGACCCAGTACTTC.

This chain uses TRBV5-1 with TRBJ2-3, with D hard to call. V was cut by 0 bases and J by 2 bases, with 7 bases left in between. CDR3 length: 14 amino acids. Germline assignment: CDR1 SGHRS and CDR2 YFSETQ. The CDR3 here is CASSLEIVTDTQYF. In DNA, the CDR3 is TGCGCCAGCAGCTTGGAAATAGTCACAGATACGCAGTATTTT.

V and J are TRBV5-4 and TRBJ2-3, with TRBD1 as a possible D gene (6 bases). The CDR3 is 15 residues long. Trimming stripped 4 bases from V and 0 bases from J, with 12 bases between. Germline V gene lookup returns CDR1 SGHNT and CDR2 YYREEE (reference sequence). DNA of the CDR3: TGTGCCAGCAGCCCCTGGACAGCTAGCACAGATACGCAGTATTTT. Residues: CASSPWTASTDTQYF.

In its sample, this clone was seen once. This chain uses TRBV6-1 with TRBJ2-1; 9 bases align to TRBD2. The CDR3 totals 18 residues. The trim removed 4 bases at V and 2 bases at J, leaving 12 bases unmatched. Germline V gene data show CDR1 as MNHNS and CDR2 as SASEGT. CDR3 sequence: CASSGPHLSGSPYNEQFF. The CDR3 DNA reads TGTGCCAGCAGTGGACCTCACCTTAGCGGGAGCCCCTACAATGAGCAGTTCTTC.

The chain is built from TRBV5-1 and TRBJ2-1, with D possibly matching TRBD2 (6 bases). Germline V gives CDR1 SGHRS, CDR2 YFSETQ. The length of the CDR3 is 14 residues. Deletions cut 0 bases from V and 10 bases from J, with 14 bases between. The CDR3 DNA sequence: TGCGCCAGCAGCTTGGGGGACTCCTATCCCGAGCAGTTCTTC. This sequence encodes CASSLGDSYPEQFF.